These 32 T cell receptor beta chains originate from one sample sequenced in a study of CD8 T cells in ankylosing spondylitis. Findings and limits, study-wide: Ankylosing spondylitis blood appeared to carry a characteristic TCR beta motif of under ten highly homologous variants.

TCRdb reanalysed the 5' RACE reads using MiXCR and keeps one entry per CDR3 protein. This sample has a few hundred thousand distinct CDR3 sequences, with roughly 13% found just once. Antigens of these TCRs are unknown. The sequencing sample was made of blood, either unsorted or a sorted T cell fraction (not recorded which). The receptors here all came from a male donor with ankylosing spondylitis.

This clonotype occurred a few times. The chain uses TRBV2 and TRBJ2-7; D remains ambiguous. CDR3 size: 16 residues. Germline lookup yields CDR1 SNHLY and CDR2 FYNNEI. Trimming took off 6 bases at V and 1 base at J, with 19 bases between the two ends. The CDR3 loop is CASRRPLGPRSYEQYV. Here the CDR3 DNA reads TGTGCCAGCAGACGACCGCTTGGACCCCGGTCCTACGAGCAGTACGTC.

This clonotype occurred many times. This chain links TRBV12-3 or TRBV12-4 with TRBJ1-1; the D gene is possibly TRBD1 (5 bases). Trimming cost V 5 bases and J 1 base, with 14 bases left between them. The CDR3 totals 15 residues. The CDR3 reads CASSQPGLKNTEAFF. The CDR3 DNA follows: TGTGCCAGCAGTCAGCCGGGACTCAAGAACACTGAAGCTTTCTTT.

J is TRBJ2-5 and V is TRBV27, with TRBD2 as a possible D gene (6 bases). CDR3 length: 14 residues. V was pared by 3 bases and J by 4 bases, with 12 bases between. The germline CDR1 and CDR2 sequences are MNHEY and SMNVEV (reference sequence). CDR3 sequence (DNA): TGTGCCAGCAGTTTGACTAGTTTCCGAGAGACCCAGTACTTC. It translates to CASSLTSFRETQYF.

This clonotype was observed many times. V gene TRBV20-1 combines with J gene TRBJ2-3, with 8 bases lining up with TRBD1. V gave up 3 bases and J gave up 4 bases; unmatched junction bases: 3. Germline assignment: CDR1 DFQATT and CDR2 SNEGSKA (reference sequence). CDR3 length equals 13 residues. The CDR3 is CSARRQGPDTQYF. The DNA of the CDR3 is TGCAGTGCTAGGAGACAGGGGCCAGATACGCAGTATTTT.

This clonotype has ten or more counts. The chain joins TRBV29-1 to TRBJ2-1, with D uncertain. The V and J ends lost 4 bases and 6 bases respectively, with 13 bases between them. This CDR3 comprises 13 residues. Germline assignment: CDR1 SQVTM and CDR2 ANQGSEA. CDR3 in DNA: TGCAGCGTTGGACAAACGATGGGCAATGAGCAGTTCTTC. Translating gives CSVGQTMGNEQFF.

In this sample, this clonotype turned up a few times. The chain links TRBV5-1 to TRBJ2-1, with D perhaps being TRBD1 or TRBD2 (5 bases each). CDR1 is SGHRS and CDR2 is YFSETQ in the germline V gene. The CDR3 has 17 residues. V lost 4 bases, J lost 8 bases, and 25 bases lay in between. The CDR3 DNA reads TGCGCCAGCAGCCCGGAGGTTCGGAGGCCGATGGGGCATGAGCAGTTCTTC. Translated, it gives CASSPEVRRPMGHEQFF. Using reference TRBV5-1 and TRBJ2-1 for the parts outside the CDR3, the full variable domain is KAGVTQTPRYLIKTRGQQVTLSCSPISGHRSVSWYQQTPGQGLQFLFEYFSETQRNKGNFPGRFSGRQFSNSRSEMNVSTLELGDSALYLCASSPEVRRPMGHEQFFGPGTRLTVL.

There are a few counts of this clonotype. The CDR3 region has the DNA TGTGCCACCAGTGACACCCTAGCGGGAGCAGAGACCCAGTACTTC. Translation: CATSDTLAGAETQYF. The rearrangement uses TRBV24-1 and TRBJ2-5; 10 nucleotides agree with TRBD2. J gave up 4 bases and V 4 bases, and 5 bases lay outside the gene matches. In germline, CDR1 is KGHDR, CDR2 SFDVKD. The CDR3 has 15 amino acids.

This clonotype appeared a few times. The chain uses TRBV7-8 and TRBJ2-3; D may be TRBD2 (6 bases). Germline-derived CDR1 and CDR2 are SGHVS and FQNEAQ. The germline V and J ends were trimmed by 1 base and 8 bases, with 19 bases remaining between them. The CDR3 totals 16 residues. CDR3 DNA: TGTGCCAGCAGCTTAGGAGGTAGCGGAGACGGTGGTACGCAGTATTTT. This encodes CASSLGGSGDGGTQYF.

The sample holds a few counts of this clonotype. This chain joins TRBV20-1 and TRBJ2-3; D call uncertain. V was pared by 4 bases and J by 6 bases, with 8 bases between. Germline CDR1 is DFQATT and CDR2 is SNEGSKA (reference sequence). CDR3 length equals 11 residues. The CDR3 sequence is CSAKGSDTQYF. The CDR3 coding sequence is TGCAGTGCTAAGGGCTCGGATACGCAGTATTTT.

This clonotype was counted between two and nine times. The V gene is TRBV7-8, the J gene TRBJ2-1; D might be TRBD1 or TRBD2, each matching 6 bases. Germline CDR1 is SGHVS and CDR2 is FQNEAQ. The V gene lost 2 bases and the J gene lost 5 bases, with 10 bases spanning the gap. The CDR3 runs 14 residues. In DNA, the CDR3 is TGTGCCAGCAGCTTACGAGGGGGGAACAATGAGCAGTTCTTC. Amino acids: CASSLRGGNNEQFF.

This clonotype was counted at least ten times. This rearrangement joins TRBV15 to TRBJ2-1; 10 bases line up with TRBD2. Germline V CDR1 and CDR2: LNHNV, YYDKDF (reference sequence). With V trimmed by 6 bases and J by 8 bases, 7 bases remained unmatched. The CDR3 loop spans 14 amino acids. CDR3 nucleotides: TGTGCCACCAGAGAGGGACTAGCGCGCGATGAGCAGTTCTTC. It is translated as CATREGLARDEQFF.

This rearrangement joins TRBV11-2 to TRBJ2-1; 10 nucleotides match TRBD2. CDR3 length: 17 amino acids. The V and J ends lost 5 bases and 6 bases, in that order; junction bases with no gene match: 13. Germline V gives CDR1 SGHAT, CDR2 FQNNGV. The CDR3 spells CASSPWTTSGLSNEQFF. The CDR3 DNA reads TGTGCCAGCAGCCCCTGGACGACTAGCGGGTTGTCCAATGAGCAGTTCTTC.

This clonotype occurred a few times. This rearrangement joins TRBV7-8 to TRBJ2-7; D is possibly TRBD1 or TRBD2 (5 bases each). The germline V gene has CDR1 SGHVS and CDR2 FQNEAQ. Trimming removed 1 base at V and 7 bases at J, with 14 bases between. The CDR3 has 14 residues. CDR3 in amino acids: CASSLVVGDGEQYV. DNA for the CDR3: TGTGCCAGCAGCTTAGTGGTAGGGGACGGGGAGCAGTACGTC.

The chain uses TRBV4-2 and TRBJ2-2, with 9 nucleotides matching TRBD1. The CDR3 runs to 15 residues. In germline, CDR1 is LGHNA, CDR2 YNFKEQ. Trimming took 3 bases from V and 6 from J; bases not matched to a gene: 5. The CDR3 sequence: CASSQTGGFAGELFF. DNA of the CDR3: TGTGCCAGCAGCCAGACAGGGGGGTTCGCCGGGGAGCTGTTTTTT.

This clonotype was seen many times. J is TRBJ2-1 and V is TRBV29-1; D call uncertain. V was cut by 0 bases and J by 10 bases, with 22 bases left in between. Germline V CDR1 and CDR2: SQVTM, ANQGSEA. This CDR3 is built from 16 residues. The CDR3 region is CSVEDLRIPLSVEQFF. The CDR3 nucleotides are TGCAGCGTTGAAGATCTTCGGATCCCCTTGTCTGTCGAGCAGTTCTTC.

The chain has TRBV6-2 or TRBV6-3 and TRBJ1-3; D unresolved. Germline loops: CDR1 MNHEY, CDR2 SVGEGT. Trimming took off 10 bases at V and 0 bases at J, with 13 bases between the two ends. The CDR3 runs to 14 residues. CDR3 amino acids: CATRGLSSGNTIYF. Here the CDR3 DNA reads TGTGCCACCCGTGGGCTGAGCTCTGGAAACACCATATATTTT.

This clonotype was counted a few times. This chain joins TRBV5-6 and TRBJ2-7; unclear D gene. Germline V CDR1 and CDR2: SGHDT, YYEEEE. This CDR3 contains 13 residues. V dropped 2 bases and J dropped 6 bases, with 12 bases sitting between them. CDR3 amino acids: CASSFQGLGEQYV. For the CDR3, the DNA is TGTGCCAGCAGCTTCCAAGGGCTAGGCGAGCAGTACGTC.

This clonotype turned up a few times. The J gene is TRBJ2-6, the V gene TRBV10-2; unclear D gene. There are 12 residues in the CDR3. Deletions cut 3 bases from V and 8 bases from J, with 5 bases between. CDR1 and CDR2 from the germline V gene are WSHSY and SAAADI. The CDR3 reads CASSEHSNVLTF. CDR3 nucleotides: TGCGCCAGCAGTGAACACTCCAACGTCCTGACTTTC.

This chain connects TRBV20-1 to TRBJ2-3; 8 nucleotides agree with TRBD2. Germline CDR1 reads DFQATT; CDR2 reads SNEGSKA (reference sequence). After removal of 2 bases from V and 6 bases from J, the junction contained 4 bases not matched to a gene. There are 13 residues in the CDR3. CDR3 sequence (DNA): TGCAGTGCTAGACACACGGGGGGGGATACGCAGTATTTT. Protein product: CSARHTGGDTQYF.

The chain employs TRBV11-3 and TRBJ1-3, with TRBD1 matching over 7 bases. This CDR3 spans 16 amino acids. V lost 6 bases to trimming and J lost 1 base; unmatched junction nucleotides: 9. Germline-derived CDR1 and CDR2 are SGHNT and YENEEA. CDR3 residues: CASSYGGGASGNTIYF. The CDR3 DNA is TGTGCCAGCAGTTACGGAGGGGGCGCGTCTGGAAACACCATATATTTT.

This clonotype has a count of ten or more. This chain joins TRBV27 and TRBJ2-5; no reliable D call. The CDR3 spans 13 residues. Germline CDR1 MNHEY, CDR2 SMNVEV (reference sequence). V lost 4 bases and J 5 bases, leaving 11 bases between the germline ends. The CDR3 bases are TGTGCCAGCAGTTCACGTTTTGGGGAGACCCAGTACTTC. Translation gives CASSSRFGETQYF.

CDR3 region: CSAIQGVRQPQHF. CDR3 coding DNA: TGCAGTGCTATCCAGGGTGTCCGACAGCCCCAGCATTTT. V is TRBV20-1 and J is TRBJ1-5; weak D call: TRBD1 (5 bases). The ends were cut back, 4 bases at V and 7 bases at J, with 14 bases in the middle. Germline V gene sequence: CDR1 DFQATT, CDR2 SNEGSKA (reference sequence). The CDR3 has 13 amino acids.

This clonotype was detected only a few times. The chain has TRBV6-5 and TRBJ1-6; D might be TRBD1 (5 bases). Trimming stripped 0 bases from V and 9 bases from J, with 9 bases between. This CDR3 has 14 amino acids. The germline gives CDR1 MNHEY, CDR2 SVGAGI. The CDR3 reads CASSYSQGGSPLHF. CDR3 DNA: TGTGCCAGCAGTTACTCCCAGGGAGGTTCACCCCTCCACTTT.

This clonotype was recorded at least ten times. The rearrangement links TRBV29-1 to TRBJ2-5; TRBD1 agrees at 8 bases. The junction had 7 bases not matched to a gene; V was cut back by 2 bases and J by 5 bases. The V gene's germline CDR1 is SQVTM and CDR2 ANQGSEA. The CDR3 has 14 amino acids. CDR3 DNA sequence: TGCAGCGTTGAAAGAGACAGGGGTTCGGAGACCCAGTACTTC. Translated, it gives CSVERDRGSETQYF.

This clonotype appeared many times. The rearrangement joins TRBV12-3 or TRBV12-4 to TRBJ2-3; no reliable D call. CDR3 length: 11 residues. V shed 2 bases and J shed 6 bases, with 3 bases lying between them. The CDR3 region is CASSLMDTQYF. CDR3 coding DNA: TGTGCCAGCAGTTTAATGGATACGCAGTATTTT.

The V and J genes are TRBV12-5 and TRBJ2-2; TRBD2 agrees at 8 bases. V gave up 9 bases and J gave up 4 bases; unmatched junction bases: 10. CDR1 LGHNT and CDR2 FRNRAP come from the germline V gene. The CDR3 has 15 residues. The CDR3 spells CASSRWAGGTGELFF. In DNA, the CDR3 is TGTGCTAGCTCTCGTTGGGCGGGAGGCACCGGGGAGCTGTTTTTT.

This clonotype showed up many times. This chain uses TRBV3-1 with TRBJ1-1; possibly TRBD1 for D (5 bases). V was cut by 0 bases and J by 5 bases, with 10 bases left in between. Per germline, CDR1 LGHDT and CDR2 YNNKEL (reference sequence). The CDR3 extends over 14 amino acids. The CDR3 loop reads CASSQEGGLTEAFF. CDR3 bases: TGTGCCAGCAGCCAAGAGGGGGGACTAACTGAAGCTTTCTTT.

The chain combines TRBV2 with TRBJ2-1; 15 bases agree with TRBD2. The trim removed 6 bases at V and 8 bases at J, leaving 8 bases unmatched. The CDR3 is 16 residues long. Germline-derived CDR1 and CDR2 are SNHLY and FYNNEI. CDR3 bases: TGTGCCAGCAGGGGGACTAGCGGGAGGCCCACGGATGAGCAGTTCTTC. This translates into CASRGTSGRPTDEQFF.

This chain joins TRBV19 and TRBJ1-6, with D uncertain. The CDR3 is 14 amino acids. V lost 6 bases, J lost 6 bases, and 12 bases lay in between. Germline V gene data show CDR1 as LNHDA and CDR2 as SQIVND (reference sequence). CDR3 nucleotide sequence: TGTGCCAGTAGCCCGACGGCTACTAATTCACCCCTCCACTTT. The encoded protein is CASSPTATNSPLHF.

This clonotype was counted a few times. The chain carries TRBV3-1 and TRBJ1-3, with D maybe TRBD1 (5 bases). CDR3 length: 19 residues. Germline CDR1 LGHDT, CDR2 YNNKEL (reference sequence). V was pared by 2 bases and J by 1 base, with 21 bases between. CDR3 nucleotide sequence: TGTGCCAGCAGCCAATTGGCCGGGGCTTGGTCGACTTCTGGAAACACCATATATTTT. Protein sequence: CASSQLAGAWSTSGNTIYF.

CDR3 in amino acids: CSAREKLLSSYTF. CDR3 nucleotide sequence: TGCAGTGCTAGAGAGAAGCTCCTATCTAGCTACACCTTC. The chain links TRBV20-1 to TRBJ1-2, with D uncertain. The V and J ends lost 0 bases and 9 bases respectively, with 14 bases between them. The length of the CDR3 is 13 residues. CDR1 and CDR2 from the germline V gene are DFQATT and SNEGSKA (reference sequence).

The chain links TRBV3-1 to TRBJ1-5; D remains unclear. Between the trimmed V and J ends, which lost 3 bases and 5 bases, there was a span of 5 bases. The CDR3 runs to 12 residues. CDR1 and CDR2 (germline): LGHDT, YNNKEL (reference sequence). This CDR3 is CASSHGDQPQHF. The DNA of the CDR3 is TGTGCCAGCAGCCACGGGGATCAGCCCCAGCATTTT. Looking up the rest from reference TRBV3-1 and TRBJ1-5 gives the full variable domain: DTAVSQTPKYLVTQMGNDKSIKCEQNLGHDTMYWYKQDSKKFLKIMFSYNNKELIINETVPNRFSPKSPDKAHLNLHINSLELGDSAVYFCASSHGDQPQHFGDGTRLSIL.